Below are 19 T cell receptor beta chains sequenced from a single sample in a study of response to subunit inactivated influenza vaccine. Via MiXCR, TCRdb re-called the RT-PCR reads, giving one row per CDR3 protein. This table holds some 150,000 distinct CDR3 sequences, 12% found once. These data are also associated with another study on T cells expressing NK-cell markers. From that study: 5'RACE template switching with UMIs produced the TCR beta cDNA.

Material: CD8+ T cells sorted from PBMCs, obtained 11 to 12 days after vaccination. The receptors were gathered from a man in his fifties who received an inactivated influenza vaccine.

This clonotype has ten or more counts. V gene TRBV19 combines with J gene TRBJ1-1; maybe TRBD1 (6 bases). The germline V gene has CDR1 LNHDA and CDR2 SQIVND (reference sequence). The CDR3 extends over 13 amino acids. V lost 0 bases, J lost 6 bases, and 8 bases lay in between. The CDR3 DNA reads as TGTGCCAGTAGTATAGACAGGGGAGCTGAAGCTTTCTTT. Amino acid sequence: CASSIDRGAEAFF. Full variable domain (outside the CDR3, taken from reference TRBV19 and TRBJ1-1): DGGITQSPKYLFRKEGQNVTLSCEQNLNHDAMYWYRQDPGQGLRLIYYSQIVNDFQKGDIAEGYSVSREKKESFPLTVTSAQKNPTAFYLCASSIDRGAEAFFGQGTRLTVV.

Points on this clonotype: A much larger clone sits a single nucleotide away, making a read error possible. The chain couples TRBV6-1 to TRBJ2-4; perhaps D is TRBD1 or TRBD2 (5 bases each). V was trimmed by 9 bases and J by 2 bases, leaving 14 bases between them. The CDR3 is 14 amino acids. CDR1 is MNHNS, CDR2 SASEGT, per germline. Here the CDR3 DNA reads TGTGCCAGTCGAGACAGACTATCCAAAAACATTCAGTACTTC. It is translated as CASRDRLSKNIQYF.

The genes are TRBV7-9 and TRBJ2-1, with TRBD1 matching 10 bases. V gave up 5 bases and J gave up 7 bases; unmatched junction bases: 5. This CDR3 has 14 residues. Germline CDR1 and CDR2: SEHNR and FQNEAQ (reference sequence). The CDR3, as DNA: TGTGCCAGCAGCCTCCGGACAGGGGGTAATGAGCAGTTCTTC. This gives the protein CASSLRTGGNEQFF.

This sequence joins TRBV19 and TRBJ2-7; 8 bases fit TRBD1. The CDR3 contains 16 residues. V dropped 4 bases and J dropped 3; count of bases not matched to a gene: 11. From germline, CDR1 is LNHDA and CDR2 SQIVND (reference sequence). The CDR3 DNA follows: TGTGCCAGTAGTACCGGACAGGGATTGGCCCGCTACGAGCAGTACTTC. This codes for CASSTGQGLARYEQYF.

The genes are TRBV15 and TRBJ1-5; the D gene is possibly TRBD1 (5 bases). The CDR3 totals 15 residues. Germline V gene data show CDR1 as LNHNV and CDR2 as YYDKDF (reference sequence). V lost 0 bases and J lost 6, with 12 bases in between. The CDR3 protein is CATSRDLRRGQPQHF. The CDR3 DNA reads as TGTGCCACCAGCAGAGATCTCAGGAGGGGTCAGCCCCAGCATTTT.

The chain combines TRBV30 with TRBJ2-7; 7 nucleotides align to TRBD1. Germline CDR1 GTSNPN, CDR2 SVGIG (reference sequence). The CDR3 spans 14 residues. V gave up 7 bases and J gave up 1 base; unmatched junction bases: 10. The CDR3 DNA reads as TGTGCCTTGACGGACAGGAGAAGGTCCTACGAGCAGTACTTC. This sequence encodes CALTDRRRSYEQYF.

This clonotype was observed at least ten times. This rearrangement joins TRBV6-5 to TRBJ2-3, with D possibly TRBD2 on 5 matching bases. Trimming pared 4 bases from V and 4 bases from J, leaving 12 bases between. CDR3 length: 14 amino acids. Germline V gives CDR1 MNHEY, CDR2 SVGAGI. CDR3 protein: CASSSGIGADTQYF. In nucleotides, the CDR3 is TGTGCCAGCAGTTCCGGGATCGGCGCAGATACGCAGTATTTT.

This clonotype showed up just a few times. The V gene is TRBV6-4, the J gene TRBJ2-2; D remains unclear. This CDR3 is 12 amino acids long. Trimming cost V 8 bases and J 5 bases, with 9 bases left between them. In germline, CDR1 is MRHNA, CDR2 SNTAGT. The DNA for the CDR3 is TGTGCCAGCTATGGAGTTACCGGGGAGCTGTTTTTT. Protein sequence: CASYGVTGELFF.

V is TRBV10-3 and J is TRBJ2-2, with 7 bases fitting TRBD2. In germline, CDR1 is ENHRY, CDR2 SYGVKD. Trimming cost V 9 bases and J 5 bases; bases outside gene matches: 12. The CDR3 is 15 residues long. CDR3 in DNA: TGTGCCATTCACGGGTCGGGAGGTCGGACCGGGGAGCTGTTTTTT. Its protein is CAIHGSGGRTGELFF.

This clonotype was recorded many times. The chain links TRBV4-3 to TRBJ2-4; D not resolved. Germline CDR1 is LGHNA and CDR2 is YSLEER. V lost 0 bases to trimming and J lost 1 base, with 13 bases between them. The CDR3 is 17 residues long. The CDR3 DNA reads TGCGCCAGCAGCCAAGATTGGGTGGTTCAGGCCAAAAACATTCAGTACTTC. Amino acid sequence: CASSQDWVVQAKNIQYF.

This clonotype was found a few times. The chain employs TRBV12-3 or TRBV12-4 and TRBJ2-7; the D gene is possibly TRBD2 (7 bases). Trimming shortened V by 3 bases and J by 6 bases, and 18 bases separated the two germline ends. This CDR3 contains 15 residues. CDR3 region: CASSFMTGGQGEQYF. The CDR3 DNA reads TGTGCCAGCAGTTTTATGACGGGGGGCCAGGGCGAGCAGTACTTC.

This clonotype was seen a few times. The chain uses TRBV30 and TRBJ1-1; the D gene is possibly TRBD1 (6 bases). The CDR3 has 13 amino acids. V lost 2 bases to trimming and J lost 6 bases, with 13 bases between them. CDR1 and CDR2 from the germline V gene are GTSNPN and SVGIG (reference sequence). This CDR3 reads CAWSFLQGSEAFF. The CDR3 DNA sequence: TGTGCCTGGAGTTTTCTACAGGGCTCTGAAGCTTTCTTT.

This clonotype showed up just a few times. The genes are TRBV11-2 and TRBJ2-2; perhaps TRBD2 as D (6 bases). This CDR3 is 16 amino acids long. The V end lost 1 base, the J end lost 6 bases, and 15 bases lay between the germline ends. CDR1 and CDR2 from the germline V gene are SGHAT and FQNNGV. The CDR3 sequence: CASSLGFSGLAGELFF. In nucleotides, the CDR3 is TGTGCCAGCAGCTTAGGTTTCTCGGGACTTGCCGGGGAGCTGTTTTTT.

The chain has TRBV4-3 and TRBJ1-1; D not resolved. The ends were cut back, 0 bases at V and 6 bases at J, with 11 bases in the middle. The CDR3 totals 14 residues. The germline V gene encodes CDR1 LGHNA and CDR2 YSLEER. CDR3 bases: TGCGCCAGCAGCCAAGAGAGGGCGGCCCCTGAAGCTTTCTTT. It specifies CASSQERAAPEAFF.

The V and J genes are TRBV3-1 and TRBJ1-2; D is ambiguous. The length of the CDR3 is 16 residues. Trimming took 0 bases from V and 3 from J, leaving 14 bases between them. Germline-derived CDR1 and CDR2 are LGHDT and YNNKEL (reference sequence). CDR3 sequence reads: CASSQDRTRRDYGYTF. DNA of the CDR3: TGTGCCAGCAGCCAAGACAGGACCCGTCGGGACTATGGCTACACCTTC.

This clonotype appeared a few times. The CDR3 reads CASSPRLSGILSYNEQFF. The CDR3 nucleotides read TGTGCCAGCAGCCCCCGTTTGAGCGGGATCCTCTCCTACAATGAGCAGTTCTTC. The V and J genes are TRBV11-2 and TRBJ2-1, with 7 bases fitting TRBD2. After removal of 5 bases from V and 0 bases from J, the junction contained 13 bases not matched to a gene. The CDR3 runs to 18 residues. CDR1 is SGHAT and CDR2 is FQNNGV in the germline V gene.

In the case of this clonotype: The junction does not match germline at one end; this may be a read error. The gene calls are TRBV12-5 and TRBJ1-2; D remains ambiguous. This CDR3 has 17 residues. Looked up from germline, CDR1 is LGHNT and CDR2 is FRNRAP. The CDR3 loop is CASGKEASEETNYGHTF. The CDR3 DNA sequence: TGTGCTAGTGGCAAGGAGGCAAGCGAGGAAACCAACTATGGCCACACCTTC.

This clonotype was seen only a few times. The chain is built from TRBV7-2 and TRBJ2-7; 11 nucleotides align to TRBD2. V lost 4 bases and J lost 2; bases outside the gene matches: 7. CDR1 and CDR2 (germline): SGHTA, FQGNSA. The CDR3 totals 16 residues. This CDR3 is CASSSGTSGNPYEQYF. In nucleotides, the CDR3 is TGTGCCAGCAGCTCCGGGACTAGCGGCAACCCCTACGAGCAGTACTTC.

This clonotype was observed a handful of times. The J gene is TRBJ2-1, the V gene TRBV20-1, with 9 positions matching TRBD2. The CDR3 covers 17 residues. The germline V gene encodes CDR1 DFQATT and CDR2 SNEGSKA (reference sequence). Trimming took 0 bases from V and 2 from J; bases not matched to a gene: 8. The CDR3 region has the DNA TGCAGTGCTAGAGATGGTTTGGCTAGCGGGACCTACAATGAGCAGTTCTTC. It codes for CSARDGLASGTYNEQFF.